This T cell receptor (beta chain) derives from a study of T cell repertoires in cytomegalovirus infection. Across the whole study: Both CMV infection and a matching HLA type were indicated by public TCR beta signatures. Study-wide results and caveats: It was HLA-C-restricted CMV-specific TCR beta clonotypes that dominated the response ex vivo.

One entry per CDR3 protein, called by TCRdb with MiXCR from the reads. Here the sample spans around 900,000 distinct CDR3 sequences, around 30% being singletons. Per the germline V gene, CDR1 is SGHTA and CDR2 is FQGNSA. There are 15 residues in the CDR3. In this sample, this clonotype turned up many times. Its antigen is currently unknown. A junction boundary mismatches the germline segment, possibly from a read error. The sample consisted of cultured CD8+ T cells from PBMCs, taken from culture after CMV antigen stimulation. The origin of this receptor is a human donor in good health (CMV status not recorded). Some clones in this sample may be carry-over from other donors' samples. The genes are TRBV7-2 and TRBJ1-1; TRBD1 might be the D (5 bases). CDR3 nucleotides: TGTGCCAGCAGCTTATTATTCCCGAGGGGCAATCTAACCTCTTTT. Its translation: CASSLLFPRGNLTSF.